This T cell receptor beta chain came from a study of blood T cells in healthy people across ages. Study-wide results and limits: Roughly linear age-related decline in beta diversity appeared, significant by age 40.

In germline, CDR1 is SQVTM, CDR2 ANQGSEA. V lost 4 bases and J lost 4, with 28 bases in between. The CDR3 is made up of 18 amino acids. As regards this clonotype: Its target is unknown.

Next came a second PCR, run for about 7 to 11 cycles, which used a sample-barcoded 5' primer along with a J-beta primer mix. Each cDNA was tagged by a template-switch adaptor containing 12 random nucleotides. TCRdb ran MiXCR on the 5' RACE reads and lists one entry per CDR3 protein. The sample records around 1,000,000 distinct CDR3 sequences, less than 25% being singletons. These records were also assigned to another study, of T cells of mothers and their children.

Specimen: blood. The TCR sequence derives from a girl aged 2-10 years in good health. The chain combines TRBV29-1 with TRBJ2-5; D might be TRBD2 (6 bases). The DNA for the CDR3 is TGCAGCGTTGTTGGTTCCCGGGCGGGGCTCCCTCGGAGAGAGACCCAGTACTTC. It translates to CSVVGSRAGLPRRETQYF.